Following are 13 T cell receptor beta chains from one sample sequenced in a study of tumor-infiltrating lymphocytes in oesophageal squamous cell carcinoma. TCRdb reprocessed the PCR reads with MiXCR, giving one entry per CDR3 protein. The sample yields 15,000 to 20,000 distinct CDR3 sequences, 47% seen once. The sample was normal esophageal tissue next to the tumor. Source of these receptors: a female donor with esophageal squamous cell carcinoma.

A few counts support this clonotype. A junction end diverges from the germline sequence, so it may reflect a read error. This chain uses TRBV7-3 with TRBJ1-2; D might be TRBD1 (6 bases). The V gene's germline CDR1 is SGHTA and CDR2 FQGTGA. CDR3 length equals 12 residues. The chain's CDR3 is CASSLTGYGYTF. CDR3 sequence (DNA): TGTGCCAGCAGCCTAACAGGGTATGGCTACACCTTC.

The chain couples TRBV6-2 or TRBV6-3 to TRBJ2-7, with a tentative D call TRBD2 (7 bases). The better agreement between TRBJ2-5 and the DNA end casts doubt on the J call. The germline V gene encodes CDR1 MNHEY and CDR2 SVGEGT. This CDR3 contains 15 residues. The DNA of the CDR3 is TGTGCCAGCTCGGGGGAGGGGGAGAGTGGGGAGACCCAGTACTTC. It yields the protein CASSGEGESGETQYF.

This rearrangement joins TRBV10-2 to TRBJ2-1; 8 positions match TRBD1. The V gene's germline CDR1 is WSHSY and CDR2 SAAADI. This CDR3 region has 16 residues. Trimming removed 8 bases from V and 2 bases from J; junction bases left unmatched: 11. CDR3 DNA: TGCGCCAGCGGCCGTTCTGGGACAGGCACCTACAATGAGCAGTTCTTC. Translated: CASGRSGTGTYNEQFF.

This chain connects TRBV7-6 to TRBJ2-1; D is possibly TRBD2 (7 bases). Trimming took off 5 bases at V and 6 bases at J, with 14 bases between the two ends. The CDR3 spans 14 residues. Germline CDR1 and CDR2: SGHVS and FNYEAQ. Here the CDR3 reads CASSHRGRANEQFF. The CDR3 nucleotides are TGTGCCAGCAGCCATAGGGGGAGGGCCAATGAGCAGTTCTTC.

This clonotype was seen ten or more times. The chain has TRBV4-3 and TRBJ1-3; D not certain. Germline V gene lookup returns CDR1 LGHNA and CDR2 YSLEER. This CDR3 spans 14 amino acids. V was shortened by 1 base and J by 4 bases, with 8 bases between the two germline ends. CDR3 sequence: CASSQGAGGNTIYF. CDR3 coding DNA: TGCGCCAGCAGCCAAGGAGCAGGCGGAAACACCATATATTTT.

As for this clonotype: At one of its ends the junction is not consistent with the germline gene, which may arise from a read error. The rearrangement uses TRBV5-3 and TRBJ1-5, with 8 nucleotides matching TRBD1. TRBV5-3 is annotated as an ORF whose role is uncertain. The CDR3 consists of 15 residues. The CDR3 DNA reads as TGTGCCAGAAGTATGGGGGACAGGTACAATCGGCCCCAGCATTTT. Amino acids: CARSMGDRYNRPQHF.

Remarks on this clonotype: The conserved phenylalanine or tryptophan normally closing the CDR3 is absent here, so this likely arose from a read error. No DNA is shown, since the ends of the CDR3 on it are uncertain; the CDR3 is the one TCRdb lists. The chain has TRBV7-2 and TRBJ2-6; TRBD2 is the table's D call and was not checked against the DNA. The CDR3 is 17 amino acids in total, end residues counted. Germline lookup yields CDR1 SGHTA and CDR2 FQGNSA. The CDR3 is CASSRVAGGRSEQFFGA.

In this sample, this clonotype turned up many times. CDR3 sequence (DNA): TGTGCCACCAGTGATGTCATTAGCGGGAGCTCCTACGAGCAGTACTTC. Amino acid sequence: CATSDVISGSSYEQYF. J is TRBJ2-7 and V is TRBV24-1, with 9 bases lining up with TRBD2. Germline lookup yields CDR1 KGHDR and CDR2 SFDVKD. Unmatched junction bases numbered 5, after V lost 3 bases and J lost 0 bases. This CDR3 contains 16 residues.

The rearrangement links TRBV28 to TRBJ2-6; TRBD2 matches 8 bases. The assigned J gene may be wrong: the sequence end matches TRBJ2-1 better. CDR3 length: 15 residues. Germline loops: CDR1 MDHEN, CDR2 SYDVKM. CDR3: CASSLLAGGMDEQFF. The CDR3 DNA reads as TGTGCCAGCAGTTTACTAGCGGGTGGGATGGATGAGCAGTTCTTC.

The V and J genes are TRBV12-3 or TRBV12-4 and TRBJ1-1, with D unclear. The CDR3 loop spans 13 amino acids. V was pared by 7 bases and J by 1 base, with 10 bases between. CDR3 sequence reads: CASKIRWNTEAFF. CDR3 nucleotide sequence: TGTGCCAGCAAGATACGGTGGAACACTGAAGCTTTCTTT.

This clonotype has a count of ten or more. The V and J genes are TRBV18 and TRBJ1-1; TRBD1 is a possible D gene (5 bases). Germline CDR1 and CDR2: KGHSH and LQKENI. The CDR3 is made up of 15 amino acids. The V end was cut by 0 bases, the J end by 3 bases, with 11 bases between. CDR3 amino acids: CASSPPSLGDTEAFF. For the CDR3, the DNA is TGTGCCAGCTCACCACCAAGTCTGGGGGACACTGAAGCTTTCTTT.

Details on this clonotype: The conserved phenylalanine or tryptophan normally closing the CDR3 is absent here, so this likely arose from a read error. Because the CDR3's place on the DNA is in doubt, the DNA is left out and the CDR3 is given as listed by TCRdb. The genes are TRBV28 and TRBJ2-1; the table assigns TRBD1, which was not confirmed against the DNA. With termini counted, the CDR3 has 16 amino acids. Germline assignment: CDR1 MDHEN and CDR2 SYDVKM. CDR3 sequence reads: CATEPRGLGYGYTFGS.

The J gene is TRBJ1-1, the V gene TRBV7-2, with D possibly TRBD1 on 6 matching bases. Germline values: CDR1 SGHTA, CDR2 FQGNSA. The CDR3 totals 15 residues. Trimming pared 3 bases from V and 1 base from J, leaving 12 bases between. The CDR3 is CASSFSGQPNTEAFF. In DNA, the CDR3 is TGTGCCAGCAGCTTTTCTGGACAGCCGAACACTGAAGCTTTCTTT.